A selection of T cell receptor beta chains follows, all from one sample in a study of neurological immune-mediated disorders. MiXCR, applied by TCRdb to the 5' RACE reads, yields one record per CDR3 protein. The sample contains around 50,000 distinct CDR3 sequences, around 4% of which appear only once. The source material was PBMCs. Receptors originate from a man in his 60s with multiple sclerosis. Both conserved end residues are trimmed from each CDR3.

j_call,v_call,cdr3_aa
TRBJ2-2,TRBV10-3,AIGDTSNTGELF
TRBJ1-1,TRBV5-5,ASSEGAF
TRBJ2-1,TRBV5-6,ASSFGGNNEQF
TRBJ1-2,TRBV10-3,AISGNRDPTYGYT
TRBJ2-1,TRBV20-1,SAAGAGGAHNEQF
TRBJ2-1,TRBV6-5,ASRPSGGASEQF
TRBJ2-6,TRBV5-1,ASSLDPSSGANVLT
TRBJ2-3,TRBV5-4,ASSQDGPGGDTQY
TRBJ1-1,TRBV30,AWRRDRMAEAF
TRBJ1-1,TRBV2,ATAVDTEAF
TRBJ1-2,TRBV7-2,ASSSSGGDYGYT
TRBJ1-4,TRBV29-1,SVAGGDEKLF
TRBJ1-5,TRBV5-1,ASSLASNQPQH
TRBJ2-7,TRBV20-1,SATSLTGSTGIHEQY
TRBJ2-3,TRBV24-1,ATSELAGGKDTQY
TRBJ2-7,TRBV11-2,ASSLGSGTGFREQY
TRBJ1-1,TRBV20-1,SARPIGPETEAF
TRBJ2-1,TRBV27,ASIQRRGSYNEQF
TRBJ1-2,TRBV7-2,ASSPPRITKVYGYT
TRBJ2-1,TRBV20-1,SASLARYNEQF
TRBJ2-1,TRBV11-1,ASSPRTSGKDEQF
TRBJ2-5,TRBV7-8,ASSSSPDSEETQY
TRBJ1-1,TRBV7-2,ASTAQFEAF
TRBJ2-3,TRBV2,ASSPLRWGQGISTDTQY
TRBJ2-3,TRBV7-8,ASSYSGTSTDTQY